There are many counts of the clone carrying this T cell receptor (beta chain). The antigen is undetermined. A universal primer site came from template switching; cDNA carried unique molecular identifiers. Via MiXCR, TCRdb re-called the 5' RACE reads, giving one row per CDR3 protein. Of about 390,000 distinct CDR3 sequences detected, approximately 9.1% appear once; the ten largest clones hold 8.5% to 10%. The CDR3 covers 13 residues. V dropped 2 bases and J dropped 4; count of bases not matched to a gene: 1. These data originate in a study of identical twins. Study conclusions and caveats: Models, which agreed with sharing between unrelated individuals, nonetheless underestimated the out-of-frame TCR alpha sharing seen in monozygotic twins. Weaker excess twin sharing was seen among beta out-of-frame sequences.

The receptor was isolated from a woman aged 45 to 65 in good health. This chain joins TRBV12-3 or TRBV12-4 and TRBJ1-1; 7 bases fit TRBD1. The sample taken for sequencing was naive T cells sorted from blood. The CDR3 reads CASSLPGGTEAFF. Here the CDR3 DNA reads TGTGCCAGCAGTTTACCAGGGGGCACTGAAGCTTTCTTT.